Shown below are 17 T cell receptor beta chains from a single sample sequenced in a study of metastatic and nonmetastatic thyroid tumors. Thyroid surgery was performed in patients who had received no treatment beforehand. TCRdb reanalyzed the PCR reads via MiXCR. Of some 69,000 clones listed, 13% to 15% are singletons. The material sequenced was blood. The origin of the receptors is a male donor with papillary thyroid cancer or a benign thyroid nodule (not recorded which). Some clones in this sample may be carry-over from other donors' samples.

Ten or more counts support this clone. V is TRBV5-4 and J is TRBJ2-1; maybe TRBD2 (6 bases). In germline, CDR1 is SGHNT, CDR2 YYREEE (reference sequence). The CDR3 runs to 16 residues. Trimming cost V 4 bases and J 1 base, with 15 bases left between them. Written as DNA, the CDR3 is TGTGCCAGCAGCCCGGAAGCGGGCCCATCCTACAATGAGCAGTTCTTC. Amino acid sequence: CASSPEAGPSYNEQFF.

This clone appeared many times. The rearrangement joins TRBV5-4 to TRBJ2-5; 7 bases map to TRBD2. The CDR3 totals 14 residues. With 1 base clipped from V and 4 bases from J, the junction kept 4 bases outside the gene matches. Germline V gene lookup returns CDR1 SGHNT and CDR2 YYREEE (reference sequence). The CDR3 is CASSLSGIRETQYF. As DNA, the CDR3 is TGTGCCAGCAGCTTGAGCGGGATTCGAGAGACCCAGTACTTC.

In this sample, this clone turned up a few times. V is TRBV6-1 and J is TRBJ2-1; unclear D gene. Germline V gene data show CDR1 as MNHNS and CDR2 as SASEGT. CDR3 length equals 15 residues. V was trimmed by 6 bases and J by 6 bases, leaving 18 bases between them. CDR3 protein: CASRRTYDWSNEQFF. The CDR3 bases are TGTGCCAGCAGACGGACGTACGACTGGTCCAATGAGCAGTTCTTC.

The table lists this clone with a few counts. Sequence at one end of the junction differs from germline and may be a read error. The chain links TRBV6-2 or TRBV6-3 to TRBJ2-2; unclear D gene. Germline V gene lookup returns CDR1 MNHEY and CDR2 SVGEGT. This CDR3 is 15 amino acids long. CDR3 amino acids: CASSYGVLGTVELFF. The CDR3 DNA reads TGTGCCAGCAGTTACGGGGTGTTGGGCACCGTGGAGCTGTTTTTT.

This chain links TRBV19 with TRBJ1-2; D uncertain. V gave up 10 bases and J gave up 4 bases, with 13 bases separating them. The CDR3 runs 12 residues. The germline V gene has CDR1 LNHDA and CDR2 SQIVND (reference sequence). The DNA of the CDR3 is TGTGCCATCAGCCCGGGAGTCTATGGCTACACCTTC. Residues: CAISPGVYGYTF.

This clone appeared many times. The rearrangement uses TRBV27 and TRBJ2-1; the D gene is possibly TRBD2 (6 bases). Looked up from germline, CDR1 is MNHEY and CDR2 is SMNVEV (reference sequence). The CDR3 consists of 12 residues. V lost 6 bases to trimming and J lost 6 bases, with 9 bases between them. The CDR3 DNA reads TGTGCCAGCAGGGGGGGTATCAATGAGCAGTTCTTC. This gives the protein CASRGGINEQFF.

The chain employs TRBV24-1 and TRBJ2-7; 7 bases line up with TRBD1. This CDR3 is 12 amino acids long. J lost 3 bases, V lost 9 bases, and 4 bases had no gene match. Germline CDR1 is KGHDR and CDR2 is SFDVKD. The CDR3 loop is CATGDRDYEQYF. The CDR3, as DNA: TGTGCCACCGGGGACAGAGACTACGAGCAGTACTTC.

This clone was seen at least ten times. The chain couples TRBV20-1 to TRBJ2-5, with TRBD1 identical over 8 bases. CDR3 length: 18 amino acids. J gave up 1 base and V 5 bases, and 18 bases lay outside the gene matches. Germline-derived CDR1 and CDR2 are DFQATT and SNEGSKA (reference sequence). The CDR3 DNA follows: TGCAGTGCTCCCGATTACAGACAGGGGTGGGGGTCCCAAGAGACCCAGTACTTC. Residues: CSAPDYRQGWGSQETQYF.

At least ten counts were recorded for this clone. The gene calls are TRBV7-2 and TRBJ1-1; D ambiguous. The CDR3 is 14 amino acids. V lost 7 bases and J lost 0, with 12 bases in between. Looked up from germline, CDR1 is SGHTA and CDR2 is FQGNSA. The CDR3 nucleotides are TGTGCCAGCACCCAAAGCGGCATGAACACTGAAGCTTTCTTT. This encodes CASTQSGMNTEAFF.

For this clone: A read error is possible here, since a much larger clone lies one base away. The chain joins TRBV4-1 to TRBJ2-1; possible D gene TRBD2, 5 bases. Trimming pared 4 bases from V and 0 bases from J, leaving 13 bases between. The CDR3 has 16 residues. Germline CDR1 reads MGHRA; CDR2 reads YSYEKL. CDR3 protein: CASSPETGISYNEQFF. CDR3 nucleotides: TGCGCCAGCAGCCCAGAGACGGGGATCTCCTACAATGAGCAGTTCTTC.

This clone has a count of ten or more. The chain employs TRBV6-1 and TRBJ1-2; possible D gene TRBD1, 5 bases. From germline, CDR1 is MNHNS and CDR2 SASEGT. V dropped 5 bases and J dropped 10 bases, with 20 bases sitting between them. The CDR3 runs 14 residues. CDR3 region: CASSSFTGTMVYTF. The CDR3 coding sequence is TGTGCCAGCAGTTCCTTCACAGGAACAATGGTCTACACCTTC.

This clone has at least ten counts. The gene calls are TRBV5-8 and TRBJ1-2, with D hard to call. The CDR3 contains 14 residues. Germline lookup yields CDR1 SGHTS and CDR2 YDEGEE. Trimming removed 2 bases at V and 2 bases at J, with 10 bases between. The CDR3 DNA reads as TGTGCCAGCAGCTTCGGGGTGGAAAACTATGGCTACACCTTC. It is translated as CASSFGVENYGYTF.

This clone came up many times. This chain joins TRBV7-2 and TRBJ1-2; a weak D match, TRBD1 (6 bases). The CDR3 totals 15 residues. V lost 3 bases and J 4 bases, leaving 15 bases between the germline ends. Germline V gene lookup returns CDR1 SGHTA and CDR2 FQGNSA. CDR3 nucleotides: TGTGCCAGCAGCTTGGGGGGGGGGCCGGTCTATGGCTACACCTTC. Translated, it gives CASSLGGGPVYGYTF.

CDR3 loop: CASSNGTSGRIKDTQYF. The CDR3 DNA sequence: TGCGCCAGCAGCAATGGGACTAGCGGGAGGATCAAAGATACGCAGTATTTT. The gene calls are TRBV5-1 and TRBJ2-3; 15 bases fit TRBD2. The junction had 8 bases not matched to a gene; V was cut back by 4 bases and J by 5 bases. Germline loops: CDR1 SGHRS, CDR2 YFSETQ. This CDR3 region has 17 residues.

This chain links TRBV7-6 with TRBJ2-3; 11 bases match TRBD1. After removal of 5 bases from V and 5 bases from J, the junction contained 12 bases not matched to a gene. Germline lookup yields CDR1 SGHVS and CDR2 FNYEAQ. The CDR3 totals 17 residues. CDR3 region: CASSRLIGTGGLDTQYF. The CDR3 DNA is TGTGCCAGCAGCCGCCTTATAGGGACAGGGGGATTAGATACGCAGTATTTT.

This clone was observed at least ten times. The chain combines TRBV5-1 with TRBJ1-1; perhaps TRBD1 as D (5 bases). CDR1 is SGHRS, CDR2 YFSETQ, per germline. This CDR3 has 17 residues. V lost 6 bases and J lost 0, with 21 bases in between. This CDR3 is CASTQSPAGTMNTEAFF. The CDR3 bases are TGCGCCAGCACCCAATCCCCTGCAGGGACCATGAACACTGAAGCTTTCTTT.

The chain joins TRBV5-1 to TRBJ1-5, with 8 bases that match TRBD1. Germline V gene data show CDR1 as SGHRS and CDR2 as YFSETQ. V was pared by 0 bases and J by 2 bases, with 1 base of the junction left unmatched. This CDR3 has 15 amino acids. In nucleotides, the CDR3 is TGCGCCAGCAGCTTGGGGGGACAGGGCAATCAGCCCCAGCATTTT. It is translated as CASSLGGQGNQPQHF.